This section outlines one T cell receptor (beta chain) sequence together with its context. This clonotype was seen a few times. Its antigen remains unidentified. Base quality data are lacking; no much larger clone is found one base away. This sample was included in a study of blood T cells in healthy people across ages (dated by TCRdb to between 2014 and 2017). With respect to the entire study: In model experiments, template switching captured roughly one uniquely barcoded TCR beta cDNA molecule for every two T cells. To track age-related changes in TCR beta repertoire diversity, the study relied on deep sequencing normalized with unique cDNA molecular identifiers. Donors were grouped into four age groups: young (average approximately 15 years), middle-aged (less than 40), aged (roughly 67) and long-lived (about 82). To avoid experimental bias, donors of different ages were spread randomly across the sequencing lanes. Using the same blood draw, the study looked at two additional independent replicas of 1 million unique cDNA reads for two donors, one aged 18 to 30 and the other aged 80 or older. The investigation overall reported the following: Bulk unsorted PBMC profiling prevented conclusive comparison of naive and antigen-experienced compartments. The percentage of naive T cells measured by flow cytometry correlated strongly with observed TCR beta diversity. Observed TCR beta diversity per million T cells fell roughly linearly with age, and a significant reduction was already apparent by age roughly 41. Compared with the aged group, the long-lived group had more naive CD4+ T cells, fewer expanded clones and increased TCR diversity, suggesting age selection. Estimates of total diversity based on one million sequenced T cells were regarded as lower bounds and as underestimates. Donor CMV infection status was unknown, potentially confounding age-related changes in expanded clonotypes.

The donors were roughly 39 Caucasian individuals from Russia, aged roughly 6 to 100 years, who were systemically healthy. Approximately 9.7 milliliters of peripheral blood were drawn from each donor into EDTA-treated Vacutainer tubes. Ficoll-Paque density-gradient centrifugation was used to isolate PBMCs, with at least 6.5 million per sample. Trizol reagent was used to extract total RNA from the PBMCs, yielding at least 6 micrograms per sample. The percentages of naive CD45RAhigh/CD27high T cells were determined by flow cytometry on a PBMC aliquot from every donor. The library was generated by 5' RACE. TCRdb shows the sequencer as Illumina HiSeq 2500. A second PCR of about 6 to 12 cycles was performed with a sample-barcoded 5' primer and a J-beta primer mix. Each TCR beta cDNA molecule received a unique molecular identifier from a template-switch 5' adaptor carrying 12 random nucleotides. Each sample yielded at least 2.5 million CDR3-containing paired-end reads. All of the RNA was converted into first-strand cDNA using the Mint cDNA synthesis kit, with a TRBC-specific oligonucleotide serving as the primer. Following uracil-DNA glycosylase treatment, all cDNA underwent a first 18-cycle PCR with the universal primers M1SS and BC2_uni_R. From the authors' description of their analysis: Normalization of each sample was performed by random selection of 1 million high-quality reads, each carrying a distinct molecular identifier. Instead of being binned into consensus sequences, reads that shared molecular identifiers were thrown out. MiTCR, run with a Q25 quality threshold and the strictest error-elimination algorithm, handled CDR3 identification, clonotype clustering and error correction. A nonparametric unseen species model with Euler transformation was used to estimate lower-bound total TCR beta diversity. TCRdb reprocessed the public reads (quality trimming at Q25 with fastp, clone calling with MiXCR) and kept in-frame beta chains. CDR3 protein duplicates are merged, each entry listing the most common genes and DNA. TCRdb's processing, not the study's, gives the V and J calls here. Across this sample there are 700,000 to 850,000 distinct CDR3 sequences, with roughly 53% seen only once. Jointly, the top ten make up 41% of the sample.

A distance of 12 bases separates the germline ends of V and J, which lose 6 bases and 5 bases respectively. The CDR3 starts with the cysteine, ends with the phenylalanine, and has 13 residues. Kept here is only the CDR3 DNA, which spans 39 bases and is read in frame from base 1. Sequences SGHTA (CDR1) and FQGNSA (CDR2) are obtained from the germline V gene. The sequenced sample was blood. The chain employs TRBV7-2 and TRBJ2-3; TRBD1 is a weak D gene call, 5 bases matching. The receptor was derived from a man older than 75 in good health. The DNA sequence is TGTGCCAGCAGACCTACTCAGGGAGATACGCAGTATTTT. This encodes CASRPTQGDTQYF.